The 5 T cell receptor beta chains listed next were all sequenced from one sample in a study of sequential checkpoint blockade in melanoma. Treatment noted: randomized to nivolumab then ipilimumab (arm A) or the reverse (arm B). Method: immunoSEQ multiplex PCR; TCRdb's copy keeps in-frame clones and lacks some. The sample contains some 40,000 clones, roughly four fifths of which appear only once. Sequenced here: CD8+ T cells sorted from blood (inferred from file names), sampled from a patient given nivolumab and ipilimumab in sequence. The receptors originated from a human donor with melanoma.

This clone is classed as medium-sized. The chain employs TRBV28 and TRBJ2-7; D is ambiguous. CDR1 is MDHEN, CDR2 SYDVKM, per germline. The CDR3 extends over 12 amino acids. V shed 6 bases and J shed 3 bases, with 9 bases lying between them. Written as DNA, the CDR3 is TGTGCCAGCAGCCACACATACTACGAGCAGTACTTC. Its protein is CASSHTYYEQYF.

The chain recombines TRBV5-1 with TRBJ2-5; no clear D. The end of the DNA aligns better with TRBJ2-7, so the J call may be wrong. The CDR3 loop spans 13 amino acids. The germline V gene encodes CDR1 SGHRS and CDR2 YFSETQ. The DNA of the CDR3 is TGCGCCAGCAGCTTGAGTCCGCTCTACGAGCAGTACTTC. The encoded protein is CASSLSPLYEQYF.

V gene TRBV27 combines with J gene TRBJ1-1; 9 bases agree with TRBD1. This CDR3 is built from 15 residues. Looked up from germline, CDR1 is MNHEY and CDR2 is SMNVEV (reference sequence). V lost 5 bases and J lost 4; bases outside the gene matches: 8. CDR3 in amino acids: CASSPGQGLSTEAFF. Here the CDR3 DNA reads TGTGCCAGCAGTCCTGGACAGGGGCTTAGCACTGAAGCTTTCTTT.

DNA for the CDR3: TGTGCCAGCAGCTTGGGGGGAACCACAGATACGCAGTATTTT. Translation: CASSLGGTTDTQYF. The genes are TRBV7-2 and TRBJ2-3, with D maybe TRBD2 (6 bases). CDR3 length: 14 amino acids. Germline assignment: CDR1 SGHTA and CDR2 FQGNSA. V lost 3 bases, J lost 2 bases, and 9 bases lay in between.

This clone occurred once. This chain joins TRBV28 and TRBJ1-1, with D possibly TRBD1 on 5 matching bases. Looked up from germline, CDR1 is MDHEN and CDR2 is SYDVKM. V lost 7 bases and J 10 bases, leaving 19 bases between the germline ends. The CDR3 runs to 13 residues. CDR3 in DNA: TGTGCCAGCACCGAAGACGACTTGGGGGGAGCTTTCTTT. Translation: CASTEDDLGGAFF.